This T cell receptor beta chain was retrieved from a study of early T cells in non-severe SARS-CoV-2 infection. This clonotype was detected only a few times. TCRdb re-called the 5' RACE reads through MiXCR, storing one row per CDR3 protein. The sample has roughly 80,000 distinct CDR3 sequences, roughly 16% seen once. Trimming shortened V by 10 bases and J by 2 bases, and 15 bases separated the two germline ends. From germline, CDR1 is LNHDA and CDR2 SQIVND (reference sequence). The CDR3 contains 15 residues. Sequencing was performed on whole blood. This TCR derives from an adult who was a healthcare worker with PCR-confirmed SARS-CoV-2 infection or an uninfected control (not recorded which). V gene TRBV19 combines with J gene TRBJ2-6; D is perhaps TRBD1 (5 bases). The CDR3 protein is CATKTVGAGANVLTF. In DNA form, the CDR3 reads TGTGCCACCAAGACAGTAGGAGCTGGGGCCAACGTCCTGACTTTC.